These 10 T cell receptor beta chains came from one sample sequenced in a study of blood T cell repertoires in COVID-19. Libraries were prepared by immunoSEQ multiplex PCR; TCRdb keeps only in-frame clonotypes and omits some of them. The sample consists of about 150,000 clones, 70% to 90% of them appearing once. The sample comprised peripheral blood. All receptors derive from a woman in her fifties or sixties with acute or convalescent COVID-19.

The V gene is TRBV6-2 or TRBV6-3, the J gene TRBJ1-4, with D unresolved. CDR3 size: 14 residues. V shed 6 bases and J shed 4 bases, with 12 bases lying between them. Germline loops: CDR1 MNHEY, CDR2 SVGEGT. CDR3 sequence reads: CASRPYGDNEKLFF. The CDR3 DNA sequence: TGTGCCAGCAGGCCTTACGGAGATAATGAAAAACTGTTTTTT.

This chain uses TRBV9 with TRBJ1-2; D not resolved. This CDR3 is built from 14 residues. Germline V lookup: CDR1 SGDLS, CDR2 YYNGEE. Trimming took 3 bases from V and 2 from J, leaving 11 bases between them. The chain's CDR3 is CASSDGLGNYGYTF. CDR3 bases: TGTGCCAGCAGCGACGGATTGGGCAACTATGGCTACACCTTC.

The chain couples TRBV28 to TRBJ2-5, with a tentative D call TRBD2 (5 bases). V dropped 6 bases and J dropped 5 bases, with 13 bases sitting between them. Germline CDR1 and CDR2: MDHEN and SYDVKM. The CDR3 runs 13 residues. CDR3 sequence (DNA): TGTGCCAGCAGACCCGGAGGAAGGGAGACCCAGTACTTC. Translation gives CASRPGGRETQYF.

The gene calls are TRBV27 and TRBJ1-2; 9 bases fit TRBD1. V trimming: 6 bases; J trimming: 2 bases; junction bases outside the gene matches: 4. Germline loops: CDR1 MNHEY, CDR2 SMNVEV (reference sequence). This CDR3 has 14 residues. CDR3 amino acids: CASSPTGGNYGYTF. DNA of the CDR3: TGTGCCAGCAGCCCCACAGGGGGCAACTATGGCTACACCTTC.

V gene TRBV25-1 combines with J gene TRBJ1-2, with D possibly TRBD1 on 5 matching bases. V was trimmed by 4 bases and J by 5 bases, leaving 11 bases between them. CDR3 length: 13 residues. The germline CDR1 and CDR2 sequences are MGHDK and SYGVNS. The CDR3 DNA reads TGTGCCAGCAGTGCGACAGTAGTTTATGGCTACACCTTC. Translating gives CASSATVVYGYTF.

V gene TRBV6-2 or TRBV6-3 combines with J gene TRBJ1-5; D possibly corresponds to TRBD1 (5 bases). Germline CDR1 reads MNHEY; CDR2 reads SVGEGT. The CDR3 is made up of 16 amino acids. V was trimmed by 0 bases and J by 8 bases, leaving 17 bases between them. For the CDR3, the DNA is TGTGCCAGCAGTTACTCGAGCATTGCGGGACGGGAGCCCCAGCATTTT. Encoded protein: CASSYSSIAGREPQHF.

This clone showed up just once. The chain carries TRBV7-3 and TRBJ1-1, with D hard to call. Trimming pared 5 bases from V and 3 bases from J, leaving 13 bases between. Per germline, CDR1 SGHTA and CDR2 FQGTGA. The CDR3 has 14 residues. This CDR3 is CASSPVAGDTEAFF. For the CDR3, the DNA is TGTGCCAGCAGCCCGGTAGCGGGAGACACTGAAGCTTTCTTT.

The genes are TRBV7-2 and TRBJ2-1, with TRBD2 identical over 9 bases. The CDR3 is 13 residues long. The ends lost 7 bases at V and 6 bases at J; junction bases unmatched: 4. Germline V CDR1 and CDR2: SGHTA, FQGNSA. For the CDR3, the DNA is TGTGCCAGCAAGCTAGCGGGGCCCAATGAGCAGTTCTTC. It is translated as CASKLAGPNEQFF.

The V gene is TRBV7-2, the J gene TRBJ1-4; D perhaps matches TRBD1 (6 bases). The V gene lost 5 bases and the J gene lost 8 bases, with 15 bases spanning the gap. CDR1 SGHTA and CDR2 FQGNSA come from the germline V gene. This CDR3 spans 14 amino acids. The CDR3 loop is CASSRQGQGEKLFF. The CDR3 nucleotides are TGTGCCAGCAGCCGCCAGGGACAAGGAGAAAAACTGTTTTTT.

V and J are TRBV28 and TRBJ1-2; D is uncertain. Germline loops: CDR1 MDHEN, CDR2 SYDVKM. V dropped 2 bases and J dropped 2 bases, with 6 bases sitting between them. The CDR3 sequence is 13 residues long. The CDR3 protein is CASSLSHNYGYTF. The DNA for the CDR3 is TGTGCCAGCAGTTTAAGCCACAACTATGGCTACACCTTC.